These 20 T cell receptor beta chains were all obtained from the same sample, sequenced in a study of T-cell memory formation after mild COVID-19. One entry per CDR3 protein, called by TCRdb with MiXCR from the 5' RACE reads. The sample shows just under 550,000 distinct CDR3 sequences, roughly 22% of them seen only once. Sequencing was performed on PBMCs or a T cell subset sorted from them (not recorded which). The receptors come from an adult woman who had mild COVID-19 (a few samples of this study predate the infection). Cell type and time point are not known.

This chain uses TRBV7-2 with TRBJ1-1, with TRBD1 as a possible D gene (5 bases). The germline V and J ends were trimmed by 5 bases and 5 bases, with 15 bases remaining between them. The germline CDR1 and CDR2 sequences are SGHTA and FQGNSA. The length of the CDR3 is 14 residues. CDR3 sequence (DNA): TGTGCCAGCAGCCCAGCTGGGGCGGGGACTGAAGCTTTCTTT. Translation: CASSPAGAGTEAFF.

The genes are TRBV7-9 and TRBJ2-7, with a possible D match to TRBD1 (5 bases). This CDR3 region has 14 residues. Trimming stripped 1 base from V and 3 bases from J, with 10 bases between. Germline CDR1 is SEHNR and CDR2 is FQNEAQ (reference sequence). The CDR3 sequence is CASSLVQVDYEQYF. For the CDR3, the DNA is TGTGCCAGCAGCTTAGTACAGGTGGACTACGAGCAGTACTTC.

This clonotype was seen only a few times. The chain uses TRBV28 and TRBJ1-1; no clear D. V was pared by 7 bases and J by 2 bases, with 8 bases between. The length of the CDR3 is 12 residues. CDR1 and CDR2 (germline): MDHEN, SYDVKM. CDR3 sequence: CASIGGNTEAFF. The CDR3, as DNA: TGTGCCAGCATCGGAGGTAACACTGAAGCTTTCTTT.

The V gene is TRBV2, the J gene TRBJ2-7; no firm D call. Trimming removed 2 bases from V and 3 bases from J, with 14 bases in between. The germline CDR1 and CDR2 sequences are SNHLY and FYNNEI. CDR3 length: 15 amino acids. CDR3 nucleotides: TGTGCCAGCAGTGAACTTACAGAAACTTACTACGAGCAGTACTTC. As protein: CASSELTETYYEQYF.

Only a few counts were recorded for this clonotype. J is TRBJ1-1 and V is TRBV9; D is unresolved. This CDR3 spans 13 amino acids. Germline lookup yields CDR1 SGDLS and CDR2 YYNGEE. V gave up 1 base and J gave up 6 bases, with 10 bases separating them. The CDR3 loop is CASSVIPGAEAFF. The CDR3 DNA reads as TGTGCCAGCAGCGTAATTCCGGGCGCTGAAGCTTTCTTT.

This rearrangement joins TRBV4-1 to TRBJ2-5; TRBD2 matches at 8 bases. V gave up 7 bases and J gave up 4 bases; unmatched junction bases: 17. The CDR3 has 17 amino acids. Germline loops: CDR1 MGHRA, CDR2 YSYEKL. CDR3 sequence: CASMAQAGAVFGETQYF. In DNA form, the CDR3 reads TGCGCCAGCATGGCTCAAGCGGGAGCAGTGTTTGGAGAGACCCAGTACTTC.

The chain carries TRBV28 and TRBJ1-1; possibly TRBD1 for D (5 bases). The V gene lost 5 bases and the J gene lost 5 bases, with 18 bases spanning the gap. Germline V lookup: CDR1 MDHEN, CDR2 SYDVKM. The CDR3 is 15 residues long. CDR3 sequence reads: CASSSLGVGRTEAFF. In nucleotides, the CDR3 is TGTGCCAGCAGTAGTTTGGGGGTGGGAAGGACTGAAGCTTTCTTT.

This clonotype was counted a few times. The gene calls are TRBV12-3 or TRBV12-4 and TRBJ1-5; D is unclear. Trimming stripped 2 bases from V and 4 bases from J, with 6 bases between. This CDR3 spans 13 amino acids. CDR3 loop: CASSLTRNQPQHF. In DNA, the CDR3 is TGTGCCAGCAGTTTAACGAGGAATCAGCCCCAGCATTTT.

This clonotype has a handful of counts. The chain links TRBV19 to TRBJ2-3; a possible D gene is TRBD1 (6 bases). The germline gives CDR1 LNHDA, CDR2 SQIVND (reference sequence). V was clipped by 6 bases and J by 2 bases, with 9 bases between them. The CDR3 length is 13 residues. CDR3 region: CASSGQPTDTQYF. The CDR3 region has the DNA TGTGCCAGTAGCGGACAGCCCACAGATACGCAGTATTTT.

This clonotype was counted only a few times. V and J are TRBV10-3 and TRBJ1-2; 7 bases match TRBD1. The J segment lost 3 bases and the V segment lost 6 bases, leaving 7 bases of the junction unmatched. Germline values: CDR1 ENHRY, CDR2 SYGVKD. The CDR3 is 14 amino acids. In nucleotides, the CDR3 is TGTGCCATCAGCGCGGCCGGGACAGACTATGGCTACACCTTC. Translation: CAISAAGTDYGYTF.

The table lists this clonotype with a few counts. This rearrangement joins TRBV6-4 to TRBJ2-3; 11 bases match TRBD1. Germline V gives CDR1 MRHNA, CDR2 SNTAGT. With V trimmed by 8 bases and J by 4 bases, 11 bases remained unmatched. The CDR3 extends over 16 amino acids. Here the CDR3 DNA reads TGTGCCAGCTCATTCTCCGGGACAGGGGGAGCAGATACGCAGTATTTT. Residues: CASSFSGTGGADTQYF.

This clonotype showed up many times. The V gene is TRBV13, the J gene TRBJ1-5; 9 bases agree with TRBD1. Germline V gives CDR1 PRHDT, CDR2 FYEKMQ (reference sequence). J gave up 4 bases and V 1 base, and 11 bases lay outside the gene matches. The CDR3 contains 18 residues. Here the CDR3 DNA reads TGTGCCAGCAGCTTAGAGGGGCCCGGGACAGGGTTGAATCAGCCCCAGCATTTT. Translation gives CASSLEGPGTGLNQPQHF.

This chain joins TRBV27 and TRBJ2-7; 8 bases line up with TRBD1. There are 15 residues in the CDR3. V trimming: 3 bases; J trimming: 3 bases; junction bases outside the gene matches: 7. CDR1 and CDR2 (germline): MNHEY, SMNVEV (reference sequence). CDR3 amino acids: CASSFVGQGLYEQYF. The CDR3 bases are TGTGCCAGCAGTTTCGTCGGACAGGGTCTCTACGAGCAGTACTTC.

The rearrangement uses TRBV24-1 and TRBJ1-2; possibly TRBD1 for D (6 bases). V was cut by 6 bases and J by 5 bases, with 9 bases left in between. The CDR3 consists of 12 residues. The germline V gene has CDR1 KGHDR and CDR2 SFDVKD. In DNA, the CDR3 is TGTGCCACCAGTCCAGGGGATTATGGCTACACCTTC. It codes for CATSPGDYGYTF.

This clonotype was seen a few times. The chain links TRBV2 to TRBJ1-1, with D unclear. Germline loops: CDR1 SNHLY, CDR2 FYNNEI. V was cut by 2 bases and J by 1 base, with 8 bases left in between. This CDR3 spans 14 amino acids. DNA for the CDR3: TGTGCCAGCAGTGAATTGGCCGGGAACACTGAAGCTTTCTTT. Its protein is CASSELAGNTEAFF.

The chain carries TRBV5-1 and TRBJ1-4, with D perhaps matching TRBD1 (5 bases). CDR1 and CDR2 from the germline V gene are SGHRS and YFSETQ. This CDR3 contains 15 residues. Deletions cut 0 bases from V and 5 bases from J, with 11 bases between. The CDR3 DNA sequence: TGCGCCAGCAGCTTGGTCCTGGGGGAGAATGAAAAACTGTTTTTT. Translating gives CASSLVLGENEKLFF.

The J gene is TRBJ2-1, the V gene TRBV7-9; D is ambiguous. CDR3 size: 15 residues. Germline assignment: CDR1 SEHNR and CDR2 FQNEAQ (reference sequence). The ends were cut back, 5 bases at V and 5 bases at J, with 16 bases in the middle. Written as DNA, the CDR3 is TGTGCCAGCAGCCGCCCGGCGGATAAGAACAATGAGCAGTTCTTC. Translated, it gives CASSRPADKNNEQFF.

The chain combines TRBV5-1 with TRBJ1-1; a weak D match, TRBD1 (6 bases). Germline V gene lookup returns CDR1 SGHRS and CDR2 YFSETQ. Trimming pared 5 bases from V and 4 bases from J, leaving 15 bases between. This CDR3 has 14 amino acids. CDR3 amino acids: CASRTSQGGTEAFF. CDR3 nucleotides: TGCGCCAGCAGGACGTCACAGGGAGGCACTGAAGCTTTCTTT.

The table lists this clonotype with many counts. This chain joins TRBV20-1 and TRBJ2-2; 11 positions match TRBD2. Germline V lookup: CDR1 DFQATT, CDR2 SNEGSKA (reference sequence). Trimming took 0 bases from V and 7 from J; bases not matched to a gene: 1. The CDR3 has 14 amino acids. Written as DNA, the CDR3 is TGCAGTGCTAGAGATCTAGCGGGAGGCGGGGAGCTGTTTTTT. Its translation is CSARDLAGGGELFF.

As DNA, the CDR3 is TGTGCCAGCAGCTTAGCGGTCGGGCAGGGAACCGGGGAGCTGTTTTTT. Its protein is CASSLAVGQGTGELFF. The V call is TRBV7-9, the J call TRBJ2-2; a weak D match, TRBD1 (5 bases). CDR1 SEHNR and CDR2 FQNEAQ come from the germline V gene (reference sequence). The CDR3 length is 16 residues. Trimming took off 0 bases at V and 5 bases at J, with 13 bases between the two ends.